The clone carrying this T cell receptor (beta chain) was observed a few times. Its antigen is still unknown. Between the trimmed V and J ends, which lost 0 bases and 7 bases, there was a span of 7 bases. CDR3 length: 13 residues. This entry belongs to a study of T cells after yellow fever vaccination. Whole-study results and caveats: The secondary response was weaker, and its peak arrived faster, on day 5 versus 15.

TCRdb itself ran the 5' RACE reads through MiXCR, one entry per CDR3 protein. The data contain 450,000 to 600,000 distinct CDR3 sequences, around an eighth of them singletons. The source material was PBMCs, sampled on the day of the yellow fever booster vaccination. The clonotype originates from a young man who received the YFV17D yellow fever vaccine. The chain recombines TRBV12-3 or TRBV12-4 with TRBJ1-5, with D uncertain. The CDR3 bases are TGTGCCAGCAGTTTAGCATTTAGGCAGCCCCAGCATTTT. It is translated as CASSLAFRQPQHF.